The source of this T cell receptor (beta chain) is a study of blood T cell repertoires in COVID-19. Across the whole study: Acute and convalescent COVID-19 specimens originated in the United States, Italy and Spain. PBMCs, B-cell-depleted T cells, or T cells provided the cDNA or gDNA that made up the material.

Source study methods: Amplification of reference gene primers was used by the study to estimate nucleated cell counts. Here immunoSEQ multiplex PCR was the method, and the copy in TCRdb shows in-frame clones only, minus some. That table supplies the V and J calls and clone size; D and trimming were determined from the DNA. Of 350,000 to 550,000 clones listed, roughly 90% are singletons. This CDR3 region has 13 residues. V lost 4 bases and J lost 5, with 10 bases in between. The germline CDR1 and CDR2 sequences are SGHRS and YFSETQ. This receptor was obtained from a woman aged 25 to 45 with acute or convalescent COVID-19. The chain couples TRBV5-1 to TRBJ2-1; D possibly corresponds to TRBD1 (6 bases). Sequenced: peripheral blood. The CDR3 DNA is TGCGCCAGCAGCGTAAACAGGGACAATGAGCAGTTCTTC. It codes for CASSVNRDNEQFF.